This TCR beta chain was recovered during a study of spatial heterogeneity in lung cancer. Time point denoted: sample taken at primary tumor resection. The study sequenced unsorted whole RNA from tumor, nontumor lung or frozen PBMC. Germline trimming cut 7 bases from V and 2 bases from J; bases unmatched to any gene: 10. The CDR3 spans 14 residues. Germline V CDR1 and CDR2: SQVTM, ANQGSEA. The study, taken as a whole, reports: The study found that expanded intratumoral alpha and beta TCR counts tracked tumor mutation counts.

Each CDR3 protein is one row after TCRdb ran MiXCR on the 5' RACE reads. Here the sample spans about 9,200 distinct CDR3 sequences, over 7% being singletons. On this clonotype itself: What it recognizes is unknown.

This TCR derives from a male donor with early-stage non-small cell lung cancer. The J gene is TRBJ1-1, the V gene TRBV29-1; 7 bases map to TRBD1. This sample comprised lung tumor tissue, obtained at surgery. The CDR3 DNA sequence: TGCAGCGCCAGGGGGGCAATCCTCAACACTGAAGCTTTCTTT. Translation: CSARGAILNTEAFF.